This TCR beta chain was observed in a study of blood T cell repertoires in COVID-19. Study-level information: Sources were T cells, B-cell-depleted T cells, or PBMCs; the material itself was cDNA or gDNA.

It was during active infection that Seattle patients were enrolled and then longitudinally followed. Source study methods: Estimated nucleated cell counts came from reference gene primer amplification. The assay was immunoSEQ multiplex PCR, and TCRdb's table has in-frame clones only and misses some. V, J and clone size were drawn from that table, and D and trimming were deduced from the DNA. The table includes about 95,000 clones, 89% detected once. V was pared by 5 bases and J by 4 bases, with 11 bases between. This CDR3 is 13 amino acids long. The sample comprised peripheral blood. This rearrangement joins TRBV12-3 or TRBV12-4 to TRBJ1-2; D is undetermined. The TCR originated in a man aged 60-69 years with COVID-19, enrolled during active disease. Written as DNA, the CDR3 is TGTGCCAGCAGTGACACATCTACCTATGGCTACACCTTC. This encodes CASSDTSTYGYTF.